This T cell receptor beta chain comes out of a study of shared clonotypes between healthy human individuals. General observations from the study: Among donors, the sharing of clonotypes was expected to be influenced by sequencing depth.

Germline assignment: CDR1 SGHAT and CDR2 FQNNGV. V lost 3 bases, J lost 7 bases, and 22 bases lay in between. The CDR3 totals 18 residues. Remarks on this clone: Its cognate antigen is unknown.

It was at deep level that the assay was run. Several immunoSEQ 96-well plates shared each subset's DNA, each plate a replicate. This table comes from immunoSEQ multiplex PCR, and its TCRdb copy is limited to in-frame clones, with some not included. This table has approximately 2,300,000 clones, approximately 90% appearing once. The sample was naive CD4+ T cells from PBMCs. Subset reported: CD45RA+ positively selected. This clonotype was sampled from a man younger than 30 in good health. Some clones in this sample may be carry-over from other donors' samples. V gene TRBV11-2 combines with J gene TRBJ1-6; D possibly corresponds to TRBD1 (5 bases). The CDR3 region is CASSLRSAGRNRNSPLHF. The DNA of the CDR3 is TGTGCCAGCAGCTTGAGGTCGGCAGGGCGGAATCGAAATTCACCCCTCCACTTT.